This T cell receptor (beta chain) was recorded in a study of tumor-infiltrating lymphocytes in oesophageal squamous cell carcinoma. TCRdb redid the calling of the PCR reads with MiXCR, one entry per CDR3 protein. The repertoire holds about 17,000 distinct CDR3 sequences, with over 45% as singletons. Trimming took off 4 bases at V and 1 base at J, with 12 bases between the two ends. Germline CDR1 and CDR2: KGHSH and LQKENI. The CDR3 is 15 residues long. This sequence originates from a male donor with esophageal squamous cell carcinoma. The sample consisted of esophageal tumor tissue. The chain employs TRBV18 and TRBJ2-3; D unclear. Written as DNA, the CDR3 is TGTGCCAGCTCACGGCGACCACCCGGCACAGATACGCAGTATTTT. Protein sequence: CASSRRPPGTDTQYF.